These T cell receptor beta chains were read from a single sample in a study of naive and memory T cell subsets. TCRdb processed the 5' RACE reads anew with MiXCR; each CDR3 protein has one entry. The sample holds tens of thousands of distinct CDR3 sequences, 7.2% seen once. These receptors all stem from a male donor in good health. CDR3s leave out the opening cysteine and the closing phenylalanine or tryptophan. The order of the fields is CDR3 length, V gene, clone size, J gene, D gene, CDR3 protein. A D gene is named only where the DNA matches it firmly. Rows may omit the clone size; those that give it use once, few, many or a size class.

10,TRBV29-1,many,TRBJ2-7,NA,SVKWTDYEQY
11,TRBV7-7,many,TRBJ2-5,TRBD2,ASSFGGEETQY
10,TRBV29-1,many,TRBJ2-1,TRBD2,SESQGGDEQF
9,TRBV29-1,NA,TRBJ2-3,NA,SVEWADTQY
17,TRBV7-7,few,TRBJ1-4,NA,ASSLKSRVVRATNEKLF
14,TRBV7-2,few,TRBJ2-1,TRBD2,ASSQTIAGGLGEQF
14,TRBV18,few,TRBJ2-5,NA,ASSQRGTPLQETQY
12,TRBV29-1,NA,TRBJ1-1,NA,SVEEFQVNTEAF
12,TRBV19,few,TRBJ1-2,NA,ASSTGTGLYGYT
14,TRBV12-3/TRBV12-4,few,TRBJ1-1,TRBD1,ASSYLGTGRNTEAF
13,TRBV16,many,TRBJ2-5,NA,ASSQSRQGSETQY
14,TRBV20-1,many,TRBJ1-6,NA,SARPLGTDYNSPLH